This T cell receptor (beta chain) was retrieved from a study of blood T cell repertoires in COVID-19. As for the study in general: The cDNA or gDNA used as material had been derived from T cells, B-cell-depleted T cells, or PBMCs.

Residents of 24 US areas, aged about 18 to 95 years, made up the participants. Allocation to cohorts depended on clinical history reported by the participants. This table comes from immunoSEQ multiplex PCR, and its TCRdb copy is limited to in-frame clones, with some not included. The sample holds about 200,000 clones; 80% to 90% are singletons and the top ten take about 8.8%. The V segment lost 4 bases and the J segment 2 bases; nucleotides outside the gene matches: 4. Germline loops: CDR1 KGHSH, CDR2 LQKENI. The CDR3 spans 14 residues. This TCR was recovered from a woman between 18 and 30 years old who had recovered from COVID-19. The chain combines TRBV18 with TRBJ2-5; 7 bases map to TRBD1. The sequencing input was PBMCs or T cells enriched from blood (not recorded which). The CDR3, as DNA: TGTGCCAGCTCACTTGCGGACAGGCAAGAGACCCAGTACTTC. Protein: CASSLADRQETQYF.